This TCR beta chain was recovered during a study of tissue T cells after allogeneic stem cell transplantation. In its sample, this clone is medium-sized. Gene names and germline match the mouse. From the germline J gene comes the end of the CDR3, since the read stops 1 residue before it. The CDR3 has 12 residues. Germline loops: CDR1 NNHNN, CDR2 SYGAGS (reference sequence). Unmatched junction bases numbered 2, after V lost 2 bases and J lost 7 bases. Survey-depth TCRbeta CDR3 sequencing reported V/J genes and productive frequencies. Assay used: immunoSEQ multiplex PCR; TCRdb lists only in-frame clones, some missing. The data contain 4,300 or so clones, about 34% of them singletons. Time point: mouse harvest day 14 after allogeneic transplant. The graft held 10^6 splenic CD5+ T cells and 10^7 T-cell-depleted bone marrow cells.

Material: skin. This TCR was sampled from a female BALB/c mouse given C57BL/6 T cells with graft-versus-host disease after an allogeneic hematopoietic cell transplant. The rearrangement links TRBV13-2 to TRBJ2-7; 8 nucleotides match TRBD1. The CDR3 sequence is CASGETGVEQYF. The sequenced part of the CDR3 DNA is TGTGCCAGCGGTGAGACAGGGGTCGAACAGTAC.